This T cell receptor beta chain was found in a study of chemoradiotherapy in HPV16-positive cancers. CDR1 is SGHRS and CDR2 is YFSETQ in the germline V gene. This CDR3 is built from 18 residues. Trimming at V came to 0 bases and at J to 0 bases, leaving 7 bases not matched to a gene. Data came from immunoSEQ multiplex PCR; TCRdb stores just in-frame clones and leaves some out. Here the sample spans some 34,000 clones, 70% to 90% being singletons. Repertoires were sampled repeatedly during chemoradiotherapy. Sample: blood, taken from a patient who underwent chemoradiotherapy. The chain couples TRBV5-1 to TRBJ2-3; 10 bases align to TRBD2. The TCR comes from a human donor with HPV-associated anogenital cancer. This CDR3 is CASSLGQLAGRSTDTQYF. The CDR3 DNA sequence: TGCGCCAGCAGCTTGGGTCAACTAGCGGGGCGTAGCACAGATACGCAGTATTTT.